This T cell receptor (beta chain) was identified in a study of blood T cell repertoires in COVID-19. On the study more broadly: There were acute and convalescent COVID-19 samples, and they came from the United States, Italy and Spain.

CDR1 and CDR2 from the germline V gene are MNHNS and SASEGT. With 2 bases clipped from V and 5 bases from J, the junction kept 4 bases outside the gene matches. CDR3 size: 14 residues. Measured with immunoSEQ multiplex PCR; TCRdb has only the in-frame clones, and not every one. Here the sample spans approximately 200,000 clones, 88% being singletons. Sequencing was performed on peripheral blood. The origin of this receptor is a woman aged 55-75 years with acute or convalescent COVID-19. This chain links TRBV6-1 with TRBJ2-5; 8 nucleotides match TRBD2. The chain's CDR3 is CASSEHGGGETQYF. The DNA for the CDR3 is TGTGCCAGCAGTGAACACGGGGGGGGTGAGACCCAGTACTTC.